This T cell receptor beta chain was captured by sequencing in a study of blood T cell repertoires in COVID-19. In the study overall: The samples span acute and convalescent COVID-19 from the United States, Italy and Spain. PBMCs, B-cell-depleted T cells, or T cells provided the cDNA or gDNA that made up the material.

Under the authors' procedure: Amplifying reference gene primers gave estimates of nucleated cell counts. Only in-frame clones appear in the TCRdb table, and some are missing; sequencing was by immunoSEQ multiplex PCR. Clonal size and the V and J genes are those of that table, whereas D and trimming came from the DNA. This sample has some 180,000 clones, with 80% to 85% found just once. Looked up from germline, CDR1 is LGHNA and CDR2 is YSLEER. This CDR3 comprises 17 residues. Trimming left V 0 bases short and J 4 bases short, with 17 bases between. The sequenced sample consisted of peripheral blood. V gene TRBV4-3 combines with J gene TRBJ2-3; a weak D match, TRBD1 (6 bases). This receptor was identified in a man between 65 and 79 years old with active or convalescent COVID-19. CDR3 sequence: CASSQDAVGARADTQYF. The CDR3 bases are TGCGCCAGCAGCCAAGATGCAGTGGGGGCGCGAGCAGATACGCAGTATTTT.